Below, 14 T cell receptor beta chains from the same sample are listed, as sequenced in a study of blood T cell repertoires in COVID-19. Profiled with immunoSEQ multiplex PCR; TCRdb holds only in-frame clones, not every one. Of around 220,000 clones in the sample, more than 70% were seen once. Sequenced material: peripheral blood. All receptors derive from a woman aged 40-49 years who had recovered from COVID-19.

The rearrangement uses TRBV4-1 and TRBJ2-7, with TRBD2 identical over 12 bases. Germline V gives CDR1 MGHRA, CDR2 YSYEKL. This CDR3 contains 18 residues. The junction had 10 bases not matched to a gene; V was cut back by 2 bases and J by 2 bases. The CDR3 DNA reads TGCGCCAGCAGCCAACCGACTAGCGGGGGTAATTCCCCCTACGAGCAGTACTTC. Its translation: CASSQPTSGGNSPYEQYF.

V is TRBV29-1 and J is TRBJ1-2; 7 positions match TRBD1. The CDR3 is 13 residues long. J was trimmed by 7 bases and V by 7 bases; bases with no gene match: 12. Germline V gene data show CDR1 as SQVTM and CDR2 as ANQGSEA. The CDR3 region is CSARTGSGGGYTF. The CDR3 DNA reads as TGCAGCGCGAGAACAGGGTCAGGGGGTGGCTACACCTTC.

The chain recombines TRBV4-3 with TRBJ2-3, with 8 bases identical to TRBD1. The germline V gene encodes CDR1 LGHNA and CDR2 YSLEER. The CDR3 is 16 residues long. After removal of 3 bases from V and 4 bases from J, the junction contained 9 bases not matched to a gene. The CDR3 sequence is CASSQDGQGLSDTQYF. In nucleotides, the CDR3 is TGCGCCAGCAGCCAGGATGGACAGGGTCTCTCAGATACGCAGTATTTT.

The J gene is TRBJ2-3, the V gene TRBV19; D unresolved. The CDR3 covers 11 residues. In germline, CDR1 is LNHDA, CDR2 SQIVND (reference sequence). V lost 2 bases and J lost 6, with 3 bases in between. Here the CDR3 DNA reads TGTGCCAGTAGTATATCGGATACGCAGTATTTT. This gives the protein CASSISDTQYF.

The genes are TRBV11-2 and TRBJ1-2; 8 nucleotides match TRBD1. From germline, CDR1 is SGHAT and CDR2 FQNNGV. The CDR3 has 14 amino acids. Losses at the gene ends were 0 bases for V and 8 bases for J; bases not matched to a gene: 5. Here the CDR3 reads CASSLERQGKGYTF. DNA for the CDR3: TGTGCCAGCAGCTTAGAGCGACAGGGGAAAGGCTACACCTTC. Supplemented by reference TRBV11-2 and TRBJ1-2, the full variable domain reads EAGVAQSPRYKIIEKRQSVAFWCNPISGHATLYWYQQILGQGPKLLIQFQNNGVVDDSQLPKDRFSAERLKGVDSTLKIQPAKLEDSAVYLCASSLERQGKGYTFGSGTRLTVV.

V and J are TRBV2 and TRBJ2-1; TRBD1 agrees at 8 bases. V lost 2 bases, J lost 9 bases, and 12 bases stayed unmatched. Per germline, CDR1 SNHLY and CDR2 FYNNEI. There are 16 residues in the CDR3. In DNA form, the CDR3 reads TGTGCCAGCAGTGAAACCCGGACAGGGCGGTTCCCTGAGCAGTTCTTC. Protein sequence: CASSETRTGRFPEQFF.

The rearrangement joins TRBV30 to TRBJ2-2, with D hard to call. Germline values: CDR1 GTSNPN, CDR2 SVGIG (reference sequence). The V end lost 0 bases, the J end lost 7 bases, and 6 bases lay between the germline ends. The CDR3 sequence is 12 residues long. The CDR3 spells CAWSVPGGELFF. The CDR3, as DNA: TGTGCCTGGAGTGTACCGGGCGGGGAGCTGTTTTTT.

The chain joins TRBV18 to TRBJ2-1; TRBD2 matches at 9 bases. CDR3 length: 18 residues. V was clipped by 6 bases and J by 5 bases; unmatched bases: 17. Germline-derived CDR1 and CDR2 are KGHSH and LQKENI. The DNA of the CDR3 is TGTGCCAGCTCCCCCAACAGCGTGGCGGGGGGGTTCAACAATGAGCAGTTCTTC. It encodes CASSPNSVAGGFNNEQFF.

The chain has TRBV5-4 and TRBJ1-6; 10 bases are a match to TRBD1. V lost 3 bases, J lost 8 bases, and 5 bases stayed unmatched. This CDR3 comprises 15 residues. Germline loops: CDR1 SGHNT, CDR2 YYREEE (reference sequence). The CDR3 region has the DNA TGTGCCAGCAGCTCAAAGACAGGGGGCGATTCACCCCTCCACTTT. Its protein is CASSSKTGGDSPLHF.

The chain has TRBV27 and TRBJ1-5; tentative D call: TRBD1 (6 bases). The length of the CDR3 is 15 residues. The germline gives CDR1 MNHEY, CDR2 SMNVEV (reference sequence). Trimming took off 8 bases at V and 4 bases at J, with 18 bases between the two ends. This CDR3 reads CASGSRDTSNQPQHF. In nucleotides, the CDR3 is TGTGCCAGCGGAAGCCGGGACACCTCGAATCAGCCCCAGCATTTT.

V gene TRBV9 combines with J gene TRBJ2-5, with 13 bases lining up with TRBD2. Unmatched junction bases numbered 3, after V lost 2 bases and J lost 2 bases. The CDR3 contains 16 residues. Looked up from germline, CDR1 is SGDLS and CDR2 is YYNGEE. CDR3 residues: CASSVGLAGAQETQYF. As DNA, the CDR3 is TGTGCCAGCAGCGTTGGACTAGCGGGGGCACAAGAGACCCAGTACTTC.

This chain links TRBV19 with TRBJ1-5, with D uncertain. Germline loops: CDR1 LNHDA, CDR2 SQIVND (reference sequence). Between the trimmed V and J ends, which lost 3 bases and 0 bases, there was a span of 9 bases. CDR3 length: 15 amino acids. CDR3 in DNA: TGTGCCAGTAGTATCCGTGGCAATAGCAATCAGCCCCAGCATTTT. Translation: CASSIRGNSNQPQHF. The whole variable domain, filled in from reference TRBV19 and TRBJ1-5, reads DGGITQSPKYLFRKEGQNVTLSCEQNLNHDAMYWYRQDPGQGLRLIYYSQIVNDFQKGDIAEGYSVSREKKESFPLTVTSAQKNPTAFYLCASSIRGNSNQPQHFGDGTRLSIL.

This clone was counted once. The V call is TRBV5-1, the J call TRBJ1-3; D call uncertain. Germline V lookup: CDR1 SGHRS, CDR2 YFSETQ. Deletions cut 2 bases from V and 0 bases from J, with 12 bases between. The CDR3 is 16 amino acids. The CDR3 loop reads CASSLQGESSGNTIYF. In nucleotides, the CDR3 is TGCGCCAGCAGCTTACAAGGAGAGAGCTCTGGAAACACCATATATTTT.

V is TRBV3-1 (or the pseudogene TRBV3-2) and J is TRBJ1-4; weak D call: TRBD1 (6 bases). CDR1 and CDR2 from the germline V gene are LGHDT and YNNKEL (reference sequence). Between the trimmed V and J ends, which lost 4 bases and 8 bases, there was a span of 20 bases. The CDR3 runs to 16 residues. The DNA of the CDR3 is TGTGCCAGCAGCCCATCAGGGGCAGGGCCGTCAGAAAAACTGTTTTTT. It translates to CASSPSGAGPSEKLFF.